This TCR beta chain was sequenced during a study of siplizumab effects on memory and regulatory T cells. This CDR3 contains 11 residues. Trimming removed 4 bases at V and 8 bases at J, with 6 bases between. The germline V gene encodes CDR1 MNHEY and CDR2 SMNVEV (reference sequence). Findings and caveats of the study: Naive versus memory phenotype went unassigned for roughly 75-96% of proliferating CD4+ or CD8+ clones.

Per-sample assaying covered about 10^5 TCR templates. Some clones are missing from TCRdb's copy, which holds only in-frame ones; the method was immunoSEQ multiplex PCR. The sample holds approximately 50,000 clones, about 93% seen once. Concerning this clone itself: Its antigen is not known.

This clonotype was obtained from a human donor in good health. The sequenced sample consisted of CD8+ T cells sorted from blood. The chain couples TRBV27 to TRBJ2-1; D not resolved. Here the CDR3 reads CASSSRDEQFF. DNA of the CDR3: TGTGCCAGCAGTTCTAGGGATGAGCAGTTCTTC.